These 17 T cell receptor beta chains were all obtained from the same sample, sequenced in a study of CXCR3-negative and CXCR3-positive naive CD8 T cells. Study observations and caveats: Naive cells that were CXCR3-positive had more hydrophobic TRB CDR3s (compared with CXCR3-negative naive cells).

cDNA libraries for TRB were generated by 5' RACE incorporating UMI labels. TCRdb reprocessed the 5' RACE reads; each CDR3 protein has one entry and no DNA is given. The data include 130,000 or so distinct CDR3 sequences; the top ten clones carry around 0.44%. Antigens of these TCRs are unknown. Sequenced: naive CXCR3+ CD8+ T cells from blood. Stated subset: CD45RO-CCR7+CD27+CD95- naive CD8+ T cells expressing CXCR3 (TNR3+). These receptor sequences come from a human donor in good health. Some clones in this sample may be carry-over from other donors' samples.

The CDR3 here is CASLSGGARNSPLHF. V usage is TRBV23-1 and J usage is TRBJ1-6. TRBV23-1 counts as an open reading frame of uncertain function. This CDR3 is built from 15 residues.

The V gene is TRBV9, the J gene TRBJ2-1. The germline V gene encodes CDR1 SGDLS and CDR2 YYNGEE. The CDR3 covers 12 residues. CDR3 loop: CASSVGGSEQFF.

The chain recombines TRBV21-1 with TRBJ1-4. TRBV21-1 is a listed pseudogene. The CDR3 length is 19 residues. CDR3 region: CASSKFPAGGIRTNEKLFF.

V and J are TRBV13 and TRBJ2-7; TCRdb indicates TRBD2, and absent DNA this call remains unverified. The CDR3 contains 16 residues. CDR1 and CDR2 from the germline V gene are PRHDT and FYEKMQ (reference sequence). CDR3 region: CASSSGLAGGPYEQYF.

The V call is TRBV6-5, the J call TRBJ2-3; TCRdb proposes TRBD2, but this gene call is untestable without DNA. Germline CDR1 reads MNHEY; CDR2 reads SVGAGI. The CDR3 covers 14 residues. The CDR3 is CASKLAGVTDTQYF.

The rearrangement links TRBV10-3 to TRBJ2-1. CDR1 and CDR2 from the germline V gene are ENHRY and SYGVKD. The CDR3 contains 14 residues. The CDR3 region is CAISDTSSYNEQFF.

The chain joins TRBV7-6 to TRBJ2-7. Germline CDR1 reads SGHVS; CDR2 reads FNYEAQ. CDR3 length: 16 residues. CDR3 sequence: CASSLSPGNGSPEQYF.

The CDR3 here is CASTDGYYEQYF. The chain employs TRBV7-9 and TRBJ2-7. Per germline, CDR1 SEHNR and CDR2 FQNEAQ (reference sequence). This CDR3 spans 12 amino acids.

V usage is TRBV9 and J usage is TRBJ2-1. This CDR3 has 13 residues. The V gene's germline CDR1 is SGDLS and CDR2 YYNGEE. This CDR3 is CASSVGLANEQFF. Looking up the rest from reference TRBV9 and TRBJ2-1 gives the full variable domain: DSGVTQTPKHLITATGQRVTLRCSPRSGDLSVYWYQQSLDQGLQFLIQYYNGEERAKGNILERFSAQQFPDLHSELNLSSLELGDSALYFCASSVGLANEQFFGPGTRLTVL.

The rearrangement links TRBV4-1 to TRBJ2-7; TCRdb reports TRBD1, a call that lacks DNA to check it against. The CDR3 has 13 residues. The germline CDR1 and CDR2 sequences are MGHRA and YSYEKL. The CDR3 protein is CASRLSLGSEQYF.

This chain joins TRBV20-1 and TRBJ2-7; TCRdb's D gene call, TRBD2, goes unchecked for lack of DNA. Germline CDR1 DFQATT, CDR2 SNEGSKA (reference sequence). The CDR3 has 14 residues. The CDR3 spells CSASGTSVLYEQYF.

This sequence joins TRBV4-2 and TRBJ1-2; the TCRdb call, TRBD1, lacks DNA for checking. The germline gives CDR1 LGHNA, CDR2 YNFKEQ. The CDR3 is made up of 16 amino acids. The CDR3 here is CASSQAGTGGWDGYTF.

The V gene is TRBV20-1, the J gene TRBJ2-4; TCRdb returns TRBD2, unconfirmable since there is no DNA. In germline, CDR1 is DFQATT, CDR2 SNEGSKA (reference sequence). CDR3 length: 17 residues. The CDR3 region is CSAPTSGRAGAKNIQYF.

V is TRBV27 and J is TRBJ1-6. The CDR3 spans 17 residues. Per germline, CDR1 MNHEY and CDR2 SMNVEV (reference sequence). CDR3 in amino acids: CASSLSNGRINNSPLHF.

V usage is TRBV9 and J usage is TRBJ2-3; TCRdb's D gene call, TRBD2, goes unchecked for lack of DNA. The germline V gene has CDR1 SGDLS and CDR2 YYNGEE. The CDR3 is made up of 15 amino acids. The CDR3 loop reads CASSAAGLSTDTQYF.

This CDR3 is CASTNYGETQYF. The chain uses TRBV19 and TRBJ2-5. Germline V gene lookup returns CDR1 LNHDA and CDR2 SQIVND (reference sequence). The length of the CDR3 is 12 residues.

The chain links TRBV5-1 to TRBJ2-3; TCRdb returns TRBD1, unconfirmable since there is no DNA. CDR3 size: 14 residues. From germline, CDR1 is SGHRS and CDR2 YFSETQ. This CDR3 reads CASGGTGVTDTQYF. The full variable domain, its missing parts supplied by reference TRBV5-1 and TRBJ2-3, is KAGVTQTPRYLIKTRGQQVTLSCSPISGHRSVSWYQQTPGQGLQFLFEYFSETQRNKGNFPGRFSGRQFSNSRSEMNVSTLELGDSALYLCASGGTGVTDTQYFGPGTRLTVL.